This passage covers 11 T cell receptor beta chains from one sample sequenced in a study of identical twins. TCRdb reprocessed the 5' RACE reads via MiXCR and lists one record per CDR3 protein. The profile shows some 240,000 distinct CDR3 sequences, approximately 10% of them singletons. The sequenced sample was memory T cells sorted from blood. Receptors originate from a middle-aged man in good health.

A few counts support this clonotype. This chain links TRBV7-2 with TRBJ1-1; D call uncertain. V gave up 0 bases and J gave up 10 bases, with 15 bases separating them. Germline V lookup: CDR1 SGHTA, CDR2 FQGNSA. This CDR3 has 14 amino acids. CDR3 sequence reads: CASSLAQEGLGAFF. CDR3 coding DNA: TGTGCCAGCAGCTTAGCTCAAGAGGGCCTGGGAGCTTTCTTT.

This clonotype was found a few times. The V gene is TRBV5-5, the J gene TRBJ2-3; 8 bases fit TRBD2. V gave up 0 bases and J gave up 6 bases; unmatched junction bases: 9. Germline-derived CDR1 and CDR2 are SGHKS and YYEKEE (reference sequence). The CDR3 runs 16 residues. CDR3: CASSLGGSGVADTQYF. In DNA, the CDR3 is TGTGCCAGCAGCTTGGGGGGTAGCGGGGTCGCGGATACGCAGTATTTT.

On this clonotype: Sequence at one end of the junction differs from germline and may be a read error. The rearrangement uses TRBV29-1 and TRBJ2-3; D possibly matches TRBD1 or TRBD2 (5 bases each). Germline values: CDR1 SQVTM, CDR2 ANQGSEA. This CDR3 has 12 residues. The chain's CDR3 is CCVDKTRGTQYF. The DNA for the CDR3 is TGCTGCGTTGATAAGACTCGGGGCACGCAGTATTTT.

The V gene is TRBV5-6, the J gene TRBJ2-7; no clear D gene. The CDR3 covers 17 residues. V was pared by 4 bases and J by 3 bases, with 23 bases between. Germline CDR1 SGHDT, CDR2 YYEEEE. This CDR3 reads CASSSSLGALEGYEQYF. The CDR3 nucleotides are TGTGCCAGCAGCAGCTCCCTAGGAGCTCTGGAAGGCTACGAGCAGTACTTC.

This clonotype was counted only a few times. The rearrangement uses TRBV6-2 or TRBV6-3 and TRBJ2-1; TRBD1 aligns across 12 bases. The germline V gene encodes CDR1 MNHEY and CDR2 SVGEGT. J was trimmed by 12 bases and V by 5 bases; bases with no gene match: 11. This CDR3 is 15 amino acids long. The CDR3 bases are TGTGCCAGCAGTGGTGGGGACAGGGGGCCATATGCGCAGTTCTTC. As protein: CASSGGDRGPYAQFF.

The rearrangement joins TRBV4-1 to TRBJ2-2; 10 bases fit TRBD1. J gave up 5 bases and V 4 bases, and 19 bases lay outside the gene matches. This CDR3 is 20 amino acids long. Per the germline V gene, CDR1 is MGHRA and CDR2 is YSYEKL. The CDR3: CASSPRDRGSGTHQTGELFF. Here the CDR3 DNA reads TGCGCCAGCAGCCCCCGGGACAGGGGATCCGGGACCCACCAAACCGGGGAGCTGTTTTTT.

This clonotype was observed a few times. This chain connects TRBV20-1 to TRBJ2-2; D is uncertain. Germline V CDR1 and CDR2: DFQATT, SNEGSKA (reference sequence). The CDR3 is made up of 14 amino acids. The V gene lost 0 bases and the J gene lost 2 bases, with 7 bases spanning the gap. CDR3 protein: CSAREGGNTGELFF. In DNA, the CDR3 is TGCAGTGCTAGAGAGGGTGGAAACACCGGGGAGCTGTTTTTT.

This clonotype was seen a few times. This chain links TRBV5-4 with TRBJ2-1; TRBD2 might be the D (6 bases). Germline lookup yields CDR1 SGHNT and CDR2 YYREEE (reference sequence). The V and J ends lost 1 base and 3 bases respectively, with 11 bases between them. There are 15 residues in the CDR3. The DNA for the CDR3 is TGTGCCAGCAGCTTGTACAGCGGGTTCTACAATGAGCAGTTCTTC. This translates into CASSLYSGFYNEQFF.

This clonotype was detected only a few times. The V gene is TRBV5-4, the J gene TRBJ2-3, with unresolved D. V lost 4 bases to trimming and J lost 2 bases, with 17 bases between them. Germline CDR1 and CDR2: SGHNT and YYREEE (reference sequence). This CDR3 is 16 amino acids long. CDR3 coding DNA: TGTGCCAGCAGCCCTGGTGGCACACACTTCACAGATACGCAGTATTTT. Protein: CASSPGGTHFTDTQYF.

This clonotype has more than one count but fewer than ten. The genes are TRBV6-1 and TRBJ2-7; weak D call: TRBD1 (6 bases). V was clipped by 5 bases and J by 6 bases, with 14 bases between them. CDR1 is MNHNS, CDR2 SASEGT, per germline. The CDR3 runs 13 residues. CDR3 DNA sequence: TGTGCCAGCAGTCGGACAGCCCCTCTCGAGCAGTACTTC. Translated, it gives CASSRTAPLEQYF.

This clonotype was seen more than once but under ten times. The genes are TRBV18 and TRBJ2-7; D perhaps matches TRBD2 (5 bases). CDR3 size: 13 residues. V was trimmed by 6 bases and J by 2 bases, leaving 11 bases between them. Germline CDR1 KGHSH, CDR2 LQKENI. The DNA for the CDR3 is TGTGCCAGCTCTCAGACGGGAACCTACGAGCAGTACTTC. It codes for CASSQTGTYEQYF.